The sequence of this T cell receptor beta chain was determined in a study of CD8 T cells in Susac syndrome. Trimming took 0 bases from V and 0 from J; bases not matched to a gene: 12. The CDR3 totals 19 residues. Germline lookup yields CDR1 LGHDT and CDR2 YNNKEL (reference sequence). The RNA input was about 0.5 to 1 ug, and it was reverse transcribed with random hexamers. It was immunoSEQ multiplex PCR that amplified TCR beta CDR3 across 54 Vbeta and 13 Jbeta. Using its own MiXCR run on the immunoSEQ multiplex PCR reads, TCRdb lists one record per CDR3 protein. The sample shows 90,000 to 110,000 distinct CDR3 sequences, around 97% of them seen only once. High-throughput TCR beta sequencing covered peripheral CD8+ and CD4+ T cells.

Sequencing was done on a sample of CD4+ T cells from PBMCs. The clonotype was recovered from a human donor in good health. This chain connects TRBV3-1 to TRBJ2-7; 9 nucleotides align to TRBD2. DNA for the CDR3: TGTGCCAGCAGCCAAGATGGGCTAGCGGGGACTCTAAGCTCCTACGAGCAGTACTTC. This gives the protein CASSQDGLAGTLSSYEQYF.